This T cell receptor beta chain was observed in a study of blood T cell repertoires in COVID-19. Study summary: There were acute and convalescent COVID-19 samples, and they came from the United States, Italy and Spain. Nucleic acid was either cDNA or gDNA, and it came from T cells, B-cell-depleted T cells, or PBMCs.

CDR1 and CDR2 from the germline V gene are SGHRS and YFSETQ. Losses at the gene ends were 3 bases for V and 2 bases for J; bases not matched to a gene: 9. CDR3 length equals 16 residues. Original methodology: It was from reference gene primer amplification that nucleated cell counts were estimated. Some clones are missing from TCRdb's copy, which holds only in-frame ones; the method was immunoSEQ multiplex PCR. V and J calls and clone size are those listed in that table; D and trimming were worked out from the DNA. The sample lists more than 45,000 clones; roughly nine tenths were seen once. The TCR originated in a man aged 55-75 years with active or convalescent COVID-19. The chain employs TRBV5-1 and TRBJ2-3, with 7 bases fitting TRBD1. Material for sequencing was peripheral blood. CDR3 sequence reads: CASSSGTDRTTDTQYF. Written as DNA, the CDR3 is TGCGCCAGCAGCTCGGGGACGGACAGGACCACAGATACGCAGTATTTT. Complete variable domain (other parts from reference TRBV5-1 and TRBJ2-3): KAGVTQTPRYLIKTRGQQVTLSCSPISGHRSVSWYQQTPGQGLQFLFEYFSETQRNKGNFPGRFSGRQFSNSRSEMNVSTLELGDSALYLCASSSGTDRTTDTQYFGPGTRLTVL.